These T cell receptor beta chains were read from a single sample in a study of cytomegalovirus exposure and HLA in healthy donors. The repertoire was sequenced with immunoSEQ multiplex PCR; TCRdb's copy has only in-frame clones and lacks some. The sample has 95,000 to 130,000 clones, roughly a tenth seen once. Sample: PBMCs. The receptors here all came from a man aged 25 to 40 in good health and CMV-seronegative. Both conserved end residues are part of each CDR3.

v_call: TRBV6-1; cdr3_aa: CASTEGGANRVQYF
v_call: TRBV5-6; cdr3_aa: CASGDRSSYEQYF
v_call: TRBV11-1; cdr3_aa: CASSQGWTGTQETQYF
v_call: TRBV7-8; cdr3_aa: CASSLGPSGETQYF
v_call: TRBV27; cdr3_aa: CASSPRQASRETQYF
v_call: TRBV6-1; cdr3_aa: CASREVGGGNSPLHF
v_call: TRBV2; cdr3_aa: CASSSEVYEQYF
v_call: TRBV2; cdr3_aa: CASTSGLQRGEQYF
v_call: TRBV2; cdr3_aa: CASWGTTPQDTQYF
v_call: TRBV29-1; cdr3_aa: CSARTSEQFF
v_call: TRBV15; cdr3_aa: CATSTALAGDVYEQYF
v_call: TRBV28; cdr3_aa: CASSFRNYEQYF